One sample yielded the 28 T cell receptor beta chains listed below, sequenced in a study of cytomegalovirus exposure and HLA in healthy donors. This PCR relied on a set of 60 Vbeta primers and 13 Jbeta primers. TCRdb's table, derived via immunoSEQ multiplex PCR, lists solely in-frame clones and lacks some. The profile shows roughly 180,000 clones, about three quarters of them singletons. Sequenced material: PBMCs. The receptors derive from a female donor in good health and CMV-seronegative.

This sequence joins TRBV27 and TRBJ1-5; D is uncertain. Germline V lookup: CDR1 MNHEY, CDR2 SMNVEV (reference sequence). This CDR3 contains 12 residues. Trimming stripped 3 bases from V and 3 bases from J, with 3 bases between. CDR3 residues: CASSFHNQPQHF. The DNA for the CDR3 is TGTGCCAGCAGTTTTCACAATCAGCCCCAGCATTTT.

This clone showed up just once. Mismatch with germline at one junction end may stem from a read error. This chain links TRBV27 with TRBJ2-7, with 15 bases lining up with TRBD2. Germline CDR1 is MNHEY and CDR2 is SMNVEV (reference sequence). The CDR3 spans 15 residues. CDR3 sequence (DNA): TGTGCCAGCAGGTTATGGACTAGCGGGGGGGCCCCCGAGTACTTC. It yields the protein CASRLWTSGGAPEYF.

This clone was counted a few times. The chain links TRBV7-2 to TRBJ2-2; 9 bases agree with TRBD2. The V gene end was trimmed by 6 bases and the J gene end by 6 bases; junction bases not matched to a gene: 11. CDR3 size: 16 residues. CDR1 SGHTA and CDR2 FQGNSA come from the germline V gene. The CDR3 DNA follows: TGTGCCAGCAGTATAGCGGGGGCCATTAATCCCGGGGAGCTGTTTTTT. Its protein product is CASSIAGAINPGELFF.

Only a few counts were recorded for this clone. V usage is TRBV11-2 and J usage is TRBJ1-2; the D gene is possibly TRBD1 (5 bases). The V end was cut by 5 bases, the J end by 4 bases, with 11 bases between. The germline V gene encodes CDR1 SGHAT and CDR2 FQNNGV. The CDR3 loop spans 13 amino acids. Written as DNA, the CDR3 is TGTGCCAGCAGCCCCCGGGACTCCTATGGCTACACCTTC. This sequence encodes CASSPRDSYGYTF.

The V and J genes are TRBV19 and TRBJ2-1; D may be TRBD2 (5 bases). The germline V and J ends were trimmed by 5 bases and 0 bases, with 11 bases remaining between them. This CDR3 contains 15 residues. Germline values: CDR1 LNHDA, CDR2 SQIVND (reference sequence). This CDR3 is CASSEDGLSYNEQFF. The CDR3 DNA follows: TGTGCCAGTAGTGAGGACGGACTCTCCTACAATGAGCAGTTCTTC.

The chain links TRBV7-4 to TRBJ2-4; D is uncertain. The germline CDR1 and CDR2 sequences are SGHVT and SQSDAQ. With 5 bases removed from V and 1 base from J, the gap between germline ends came to 6 bases. The CDR3 length is 13 residues. The CDR3 loop reads CASSHGAKNIQYF. DNA for the CDR3: TGTGCCAGCAGCCACGGGGCCAAAAACATTCAGTACTTC.

The rearrangement uses TRBV6-5 and TRBJ1-5; D perhaps matches TRBD1 (5 bases). The ends were cut back, 8 bases at V and 4 bases at J, with 18 bases in the middle. The CDR3 runs to 15 residues. Germline assignment: CDR1 MNHEY and CDR2 SVGAGI. The CDR3 loop is CASSKSREGNQPQHF. The DNA for the CDR3 is TGTGCCAGCTCCAAGTCCCGGGAGGGGAATCAGCCCCAGCATTTT.

The chain is built from TRBV28 and TRBJ2-7; the D gene is possibly TRBD2 (7 bases). The CDR3 extends over 15 amino acids. Trimming stripped 8 bases from V and 1 base from J, with 18 bases between. Germline V CDR1 and CDR2: MDHEN, SYDVKM. The DNA of the CDR3 is TGTGCCAGCGAACGAGGGGGGGGGAGATCCTACGAGCAGTACTTC. Amino acid sequence: CASERGGGRSYEQYF. The entire variable domain, with the rest obtained from reference TRBV28 and TRBJ2-7, is as follows: DVKVTQSSRYLVKRTGEKVFLECVQDMDHENMFWYRQDPGLGLRLIYFSYDVKMKEKGDIPEGYSVSREKKERFSLILESASTNQTSMYLCASERGGGRSYEQYFGPGTRLTVT.

The V and J genes are TRBV7-2 and TRBJ2-3; 14 positions agree with TRBD2. The V and J ends lost 6 bases and 5 bases, in that order; junction bases with no gene match: 7. Per the germline V gene, CDR1 is SGHTA and CDR2 is FQGNSA. This CDR3 has 16 residues. DNA for the CDR3: TGTGCCAGCAGACAGACTAGCGGGGGGGTGGGAGATACGCAGTATTTT. This translates into CASRQTSGGVGDTQYF.

The CDR3 DNA follows: TGTGCCAGTAGTCTGGGCGAGATGGTCAATCAGCCCCAGCATTTT. This codes for CASSLGEMVNQPQHF. The chain combines TRBV19 with TRBJ1-5; D is ambiguous. The length of the CDR3 is 15 residues. With 5 bases removed from V and 3 bases from J, the gap between germline ends came to 14 bases. Germline V lookup: CDR1 LNHDA, CDR2 SQIVND (reference sequence). Full variable domain (outside the CDR3, taken from reference TRBV19 and TRBJ1-5): DGGITQSPKYLFRKEGQNVTLSCEQNLNHDAMYWYRQDPGQGLRLIYYSQIVNDFQKGDIAEGYSVSREKKESFPLTVTSAQKNPTAFYLCASSLGEMVNQPQHFGDGTRLSIL.

The chain has TRBV5-6 and TRBJ2-1; D remains ambiguous. Germline V lookup: CDR1 SGHDT, CDR2 YYEEEE. The CDR3 length is 14 residues. V shed 4 bases and J shed 0 bases, with 8 bases lying between them. CDR3 loop: CASSLVASYNEQFF. The CDR3 DNA is TGTGCCAGCAGCCTAGTCGCCTCCTACAATGAGCAGTTCTTC.

This chain uses TRBV10-3 with TRBJ2-7, with 9 bases fitting TRBD1. Germline-derived CDR1 and CDR2 are ENHRY and SYGVKD. V shed 6 bases, J shed 4 bases, and the junction held 7 bases outside the gene matches. The CDR3 covers 14 residues. In DNA, the CDR3 is TGTGCCATCAGCTCGGACAGGGGTGCATACGAGCAGTACTTC. It yields the protein CAISSDRGAYEQYF.

The V and J genes are TRBV7-2 and TRBJ2-1; 7 bases agree with TRBD2. Germline CDR1 is SGHTA and CDR2 is FQGNSA. CDR3 length equals 11 residues. V shed 5 bases and J 12 bases; nucleotides not matched to a gene: 4. The CDR3 loop reads CASSEGGVQFF. The CDR3, as DNA: TGTGCCAGCAGCGAGGGAGGGGTGCAGTTCTTC. The full variable domain, its missing parts supplied by reference TRBV7-2 and TRBJ2-1, is GAGVSQSPSNKVTEKGKDVELRCDPISGHTALYWYRQSLGQGLEFLIYFQGNSAPDKSGLPSDRFSAERTGGSVSTLTIQRTQQEDSAVYLCASSEGGVQFFGPGTRLTVL.

The chain carries TRBV6-1 and TRBJ1-1; 7 bases are shared with TRBD1. The germline gives CDR1 MNHNS, CDR2 SASEGT. The CDR3 contains 15 residues. The trim removed 5 bases at V and 1 base at J, leaving 7 bases unmatched. CDR3 protein: CASSFTGTANTEAFF. DNA for the CDR3: TGTGCCAGCAGTTTTACCGGGACAGCGAACACTGAAGCTTTCTTT.

The chain recombines TRBV11-1 with TRBJ2-7, with D maybe TRBD1 (6 bases). V was shortened by 0 bases and J by 0 bases, with 9 bases between the two germline ends. Germline CDR1 SGHAT, CDR2 FQDESV (reference sequence). The CDR3 spans 15 residues. In DNA form, the CDR3 reads TGTGCCAGCAGCTTAGCTACAGGGAGCTCCTACGAGCAGTACTTC. It specifies CASSLATGSSYEQYF.

V gene TRBV10-3 combines with J gene TRBJ1-1, with D perhaps TRBD1 (6 bases). This CDR3 has 13 residues. V shed 6 bases and J shed 5 bases, with 13 bases lying between them. The V gene's germline CDR1 is ENHRY and CDR2 SYGVKD. In DNA, the CDR3 is TGTGCCATCAGGCTGACAGGACAAACTGAAGCTTTCTTT. It specifies CAIRLTGQTEAFF.

This clone has a single count. The genes are TRBV6-4 and TRBJ2-1, with 14 bases aligning to TRBD2. The V segment lost 2 bases and the J segment 7 bases; nucleotides outside the gene matches: 13. The CDR3 totals 19 residues. The germline V gene encodes CDR1 MRHNA and CDR2 SNTAGT. Here the CDR3 DNA reads TGTGCCAGCAGTGACCCTTTTCCCGGGACTAGCGGGGGACGGAATGAGCAGTTCTTC. Amino acid sequence: CASSDPFPGTSGGRNEQFF.

This chain joins TRBV7-9 and TRBJ1-1; D gene ambiguous. CDR3 size: 14 residues. The ends were cut back, 1 base at V and 1 base at J, with 7 bases in the middle. Germline V gives CDR1 SEHNR, CDR2 FQNEAQ (reference sequence). The CDR3 reads CASSLDGGNTEAFF. CDR3 DNA: TGTGCCAGCAGCTTAGATGGCGGGAACACTGAAGCTTTCTTT.

The chain carries TRBV7-7 and TRBJ2-7; the D gene is possibly TRBD2 (6 bases). CDR1 SSHAT and CDR2 FNYEAQ come from the germline V gene (reference sequence). CDR3 length equals 13 residues. Trimming removed 1 base at V and 6 bases at J, with 10 bases between. This chain's CDR3 is CASSLDGGSEQYF. The CDR3, as DNA: TGTGCCAGCAGCTTAGATGGAGGGTCCGAGCAGTACTTC.

The V call is TRBV27, the J call TRBJ2-7; a weak D match, TRBD1 (6 bases). The ends were cut back, 0 bases at V and 5 bases at J, with 14 bases in the middle. Germline loops: CDR1 MNHEY, CDR2 SMNVEV (reference sequence). CDR3 length equals 15 residues. The CDR3 nucleotides are TGTGCCAGCAGTTTATCCCTACAGGGACCGGACGAGCAGTACTTC. It codes for CASSLSLQGPDEQYF.

V usage is TRBV6-5 and J usage is TRBJ1-1, with 8 positions matching TRBD1. Trimming took 2 bases from V and 10 from J; bases not matched to a gene: 6. The CDR3 is made up of 13 amino acids. In germline, CDR1 is MNHEY, CDR2 SVGAGI. The CDR3 is CASSYLKQGGAFF. The CDR3 DNA sequence: TGTGCCAGCAGTTACCTAAAACAGGGGGGAGCTTTCTTT.

The chain carries TRBV29-1 and TRBJ2-6; 7 positions agree with TRBD2. CDR3 length: 21 amino acids. V lost 6 bases to trimming and J lost 2 bases; unmatched junction nucleotides: 25. Per the germline V gene, CDR1 is SQVTM and CDR2 is ANQGSEA. This CDR3 reads CSVRFPVVKRGEPAGANVLTF. The DNA of the CDR3 is TGCAGCGTGAGATTCCCCGTAGTGAAGCGGGGAGAACCCGCTGGGGCCAACGTCCTGACTTTC.

This sequence joins TRBV18 and TRBJ1-1, with D maybe TRBD1 (6 bases). The CDR3 spans 13 residues. From germline, CDR1 is KGHSH and CDR2 LQKENI. The V end lost 6 bases, the J end lost 1 base, and 9 bases lay between the germline ends. CDR3 sequence: CASSGQRNTEAFF. DNA for the CDR3: TGTGCCAGCTCGGGACAACGGAACACTGAAGCTTTCTTT.

As to this clone: Germline and junction disagree at one end, which may indicate a read error. J is TRBJ2-7 and V is TRBV7-7; TRBD2 is a possible D gene (5 bases). The CDR3 has 16 amino acids. Germline V gene data show CDR1 as SSHAT and CDR2 as FNYEAQ (reference sequence). The CDR3 region is CASSGGTRKTSYEQYF. CDR3 bases: TGTGCTAGCAGCGGAGGTACACGAAAAACCTCCTACGAGCAGTACTTC.

This clone was observed a few times. The V gene is TRBV7-9, the J gene TRBJ2-1, with 13 bases aligning to TRBD2. CDR1 and CDR2 from the germline V gene are SEHNR and FQNEAQ (reference sequence). The junction had 0 bases not matched to a gene; V was cut back by 3 bases and J by 4 bases. There are 15 residues in the CDR3. CDR3 bases: TGTGCCAGCAGCTTGACTAGCGGGAGGTACAATGAGCAGTTCTTC. This sequence encodes CASSLTSGRYNEQFF.

This rearrangement joins TRBV18 to TRBJ2-5; D possibly corresponds to TRBD1 (5 bases). Germline V gene sequence: CDR1 KGHSH, CDR2 LQKENI. There are 15 residues in the CDR3. V was clipped by 3 bases and J by 5 bases, with 16 bases between them. CDR3 residues: CASSPREGVVETQYF. For the CDR3, the DNA is TGTGCCAGCTCACCCAGGGAAGGGGTTGTGGAGACCCAGTACTTC.

The chain couples TRBV7-2 to TRBJ2-1, with 9 bases lining up with TRBD2. With 1 base clipped from V and 5 bases from J, the junction kept 6 bases outside the gene matches. Germline CDR1 reads SGHTA; CDR2 reads FQGNSA. The CDR3 is 16 amino acids. CDR3 loop: CASSLEASGNHNEQFF. CDR3 sequence (DNA): TGTGCCAGCAGCTTAGAGGCTAGCGGGAACCACAATGAGCAGTTCTTC.

The chain couples TRBV7-2 to TRBJ2-3, with 7 positions matching TRBD2. CDR3 length equals 17 residues. J was trimmed by 4 bases and V by 5 bases; bases with no gene match: 15. The V gene's germline CDR1 is SGHTA and CDR2 FQGNSA. The CDR3 here is CASSRGRSGISPDTQYF. The DNA of the CDR3 is TGTGCCAGCAGCCGCGGACGCAGCGGGATCAGTCCAGATACGCAGTATTTT.